One and the same sample provided the 14 T cell receptor beta chains below, sequenced in a study of OX40 agonist ivuxolimab in advanced cancers. Data came from immunoSEQ multiplex PCR; TCRdb stores just in-frame clones and leaves some out. The sample includes 55,000 to 75,000 clones, 91% of them seen just once. This specimen was CD4+ or CD8+ T cells sorted from blood, taken in a trial of the OX40 agonist ivuxolimab. The receptors shown here come from an adult with an advanced solid tumor such as melanoma, head and neck, liver or kidney cancer.

The V and J genes are TRBV7-9 and TRBJ1-1, with 8 positions matching TRBD1. Germline V lookup: CDR1 SEHNR, CDR2 FQNEAQ (reference sequence). The V gene end was trimmed by 9 bases and the J gene end by 7 bases; junction bases not matched to a gene: 22. The CDR3 has 17 residues. The CDR3 protein is CASTPPREGQGMVEAFF. The CDR3 DNA follows: TGTGCCAGTACCCCTCCCCGGGAAGGACAGGGTATGGTTGAAGCTTTCTTT.

The J gene is TRBJ2-7, the V gene TRBV28; the D gene is possibly TRBD2 (6 bases). Germline CDR1 reads MDHEN; CDR2 reads SYDVKM. CDR3 length: 14 amino acids. Trimming stripped 5 bases from V and 2 bases from J, with 13 bases between. CDR3 residues: CASSPGLSTYEQYF. The CDR3 bases are TGTGCCAGCAGTCCGGGACTCTCCACCTACGAGCAGTACTTC.

A note on this clone: At one of its ends the junction is not consistent with the germline gene, which may arise from a read error. This CDR3 is also generated by other DNA sequences in the sample. The chain joins TRBV7-2 to TRBJ2-1, with 7 bases that match TRBD2. CDR3 size: 13 residues. Germline CDR1 is SGHTA and CDR2 is FQGNSA. CDR3 in DNA: TGTGCCAGCAGCCTAGCGGTCTACAATGAGCAGTTCTTC. Translated: CASSLAVYNEQFF.

In this sample, this clone turned up once. V and J are TRBV7-2 and TRBJ2-1; D is unclear. CDR3 size: 14 residues. Germline CDR1 SGHTA, CDR2 FQGNSA. Trimming took off 1 base at V and 1 base at J, with 5 bases between the two ends. The CDR3: CASSLVGSYNEQFF. The CDR3 DNA is TGTGCCAGCAGCTTAGTGGGATCCTACAATGAGCAGTTCTTC.

This clone was seen once. This chain links TRBV27 with TRBJ1-3; the match to TRBD1 covers 7 bases. Germline CDR1 MNHEY, CDR2 SMNVEV (reference sequence). The CDR3 runs to 15 residues. The junction had 2 bases not matched to a gene; V was cut back by 3 bases and J by 0 bases. The CDR3 loop reads CASSLAGGSGNTIYF. The CDR3 nucleotides are TGTGCCAGCAGTTTGGCAGGGGGCTCTGGAAACACCATATATTTT.

The chain recombines TRBV4-1 with TRBJ2-1; D gene unclear. CDR1 is MGHRA and CDR2 is YSYEKL in the germline V gene. Trimming cost V 3 bases and J 8 bases, with 8 bases left between them. This CDR3 spans 12 amino acids. CDR3 bases: TGCGCCAGCAGCCAGGCCTATGATGAGCAGTTCTTC. It is translated as CASSQAYDEQFF.

The chain couples TRBV19 to TRBJ1-1; 9 bases fit TRBD1. V gave up 5 bases and J gave up 0 bases; unmatched junction bases: 4. Per germline, CDR1 LNHDA and CDR2 SQIVND (reference sequence). The CDR3 runs to 15 residues. The CDR3 loop is CASSLGTGLNTEAFF. CDR3 DNA: TGTGCCAGTAGTCTCGGGACAGGGCTGAACACTGAAGCTTTCTTT.

The genes are TRBV27 and TRBJ1-1; maybe TRBD1 (5 bases). This CDR3 is 13 amino acids long. Trimming removed 2 bases from V and 4 bases from J, with 8 bases in between. Germline V lookup: CDR1 MNHEY, CDR2 SMNVEV (reference sequence). CDR3 residues: CASSLIRGTEAFF. In DNA form, the CDR3 reads TGTGCCAGCAGTTTAATTAGGGGCACTGAAGCTTTCTTT.

The chain recombines TRBV19 with TRBJ1-5; tentatively, D is TRBD1 (6 bases). Germline lookup yields CDR1 LNHDA and CDR2 SQIVND (reference sequence). The V end lost 5 bases, the J end lost 0 bases, and 11 bases lay between the germline ends. CDR3 size: 15 residues. The CDR3 region is CASSVRTVSNQPQHF. CDR3 nucleotide sequence: TGTGCCAGTAGTGTACGGACAGTTAGCAATCAGCCCCAGCATTTT.

The chain uses TRBV10-2 and TRBJ2-7; no clear D gene. CDR1 is WSHSY, CDR2 SAAADI, per germline. Trimming left V 0 bases short and J 1 base short, with 7 bases between. CDR3 length: 14 residues. For the CDR3, the DNA is TGCGCCAGCAGTGAGTCGGAGTCTTCCTACGAGCAGTACTTC. Amino acids: CASSESESSYEQYF.

This chain links TRBV27 with TRBJ2-1, with 8 bases matching TRBD1. This CDR3 has 14 residues. Germline CDR1 and CDR2: MNHEY and SMNVEV (reference sequence). V shed 4 bases and J 8 bases; nucleotides not matched to a gene: 7. CDR3 sequence: CASSSTGVRDEQFF. CDR3 DNA sequence: TGTGCCAGCAGTTCGACAGGGGTTAGGGATGAGCAGTTCTTC.

By share, this clone counts as medium-sized. The genes are TRBV27 and TRBJ2-7; D remains unclear. This CDR3 is 16 amino acids long. The germline V and J ends were trimmed by 6 bases and 0 bases, with 18 bases remaining between them. Germline lookup yields CDR1 MNHEY and CDR2 SMNVEV (reference sequence). The CDR3 here is CASRKITPANSYEQYF. CDR3 nucleotide sequence: TGTGCCAGCAGAAAGATAACCCCAGCGAACTCCTACGAGCAGTACTTC.

The rearrangement links TRBV27 to TRBJ2-7; D gene uncertain. CDR1 is MNHEY, CDR2 SMNVEV, per germline (reference sequence). The CDR3 runs 11 residues. Trimming removed 7 bases from V and 5 bases from J, with 9 bases in between. The CDR3 DNA is TGTGCCAGCAACGATTCGAACGAGCAGTACTTC. It specifies CASNDSNEQYF.

The chain joins TRBV7-6 to TRBJ2-7; no clear D gene. V lost 1 base to trimming and J lost 6 bases, with 13 bases between them. The CDR3 length is 14 residues. Per the germline V gene, CDR1 is SGHVS and CDR2 is FNYEAQ. CDR3 in amino acids: CASSLEARRPEQYF. The CDR3 DNA reads TGTGCCAGCAGCTTAGAAGCAAGGCGGCCCGAGCAGTACTTC.